The source of this T cell receptor beta chain is a study of T-cell reconstitution after alpha-beta-depleted transplantation in children. V lost 1 base to trimming and J lost 2 bases, with 12 bases between them. CDR1 and CDR2 from the germline V gene are LNHDA and SQIVND (reference sequence). This CDR3 is built from 15 residues. Construction of the TCRbeta library involved unique molecular identifiers. MiXCR was run by TCRdb on the PCR reads, yielding one entry per CDR3 protein. The table has about 480,000 distinct CDR3 sequences, under 15% seen once. The receptor comes from a human donor who donated a stem cell graft to a child with combined immunodeficiency. The chain couples TRBV19 to TRBJ2-7; no reliable D call. The sample was PBMCs from the stem cell graft donor, taken from the stem cell graft. CDR3 DNA: TGTGCCAGTAGTATAGGGTCAACGACACCCTACGAGCAGTACTTC. The encoded protein is CASSIGSTTPYEQYF.